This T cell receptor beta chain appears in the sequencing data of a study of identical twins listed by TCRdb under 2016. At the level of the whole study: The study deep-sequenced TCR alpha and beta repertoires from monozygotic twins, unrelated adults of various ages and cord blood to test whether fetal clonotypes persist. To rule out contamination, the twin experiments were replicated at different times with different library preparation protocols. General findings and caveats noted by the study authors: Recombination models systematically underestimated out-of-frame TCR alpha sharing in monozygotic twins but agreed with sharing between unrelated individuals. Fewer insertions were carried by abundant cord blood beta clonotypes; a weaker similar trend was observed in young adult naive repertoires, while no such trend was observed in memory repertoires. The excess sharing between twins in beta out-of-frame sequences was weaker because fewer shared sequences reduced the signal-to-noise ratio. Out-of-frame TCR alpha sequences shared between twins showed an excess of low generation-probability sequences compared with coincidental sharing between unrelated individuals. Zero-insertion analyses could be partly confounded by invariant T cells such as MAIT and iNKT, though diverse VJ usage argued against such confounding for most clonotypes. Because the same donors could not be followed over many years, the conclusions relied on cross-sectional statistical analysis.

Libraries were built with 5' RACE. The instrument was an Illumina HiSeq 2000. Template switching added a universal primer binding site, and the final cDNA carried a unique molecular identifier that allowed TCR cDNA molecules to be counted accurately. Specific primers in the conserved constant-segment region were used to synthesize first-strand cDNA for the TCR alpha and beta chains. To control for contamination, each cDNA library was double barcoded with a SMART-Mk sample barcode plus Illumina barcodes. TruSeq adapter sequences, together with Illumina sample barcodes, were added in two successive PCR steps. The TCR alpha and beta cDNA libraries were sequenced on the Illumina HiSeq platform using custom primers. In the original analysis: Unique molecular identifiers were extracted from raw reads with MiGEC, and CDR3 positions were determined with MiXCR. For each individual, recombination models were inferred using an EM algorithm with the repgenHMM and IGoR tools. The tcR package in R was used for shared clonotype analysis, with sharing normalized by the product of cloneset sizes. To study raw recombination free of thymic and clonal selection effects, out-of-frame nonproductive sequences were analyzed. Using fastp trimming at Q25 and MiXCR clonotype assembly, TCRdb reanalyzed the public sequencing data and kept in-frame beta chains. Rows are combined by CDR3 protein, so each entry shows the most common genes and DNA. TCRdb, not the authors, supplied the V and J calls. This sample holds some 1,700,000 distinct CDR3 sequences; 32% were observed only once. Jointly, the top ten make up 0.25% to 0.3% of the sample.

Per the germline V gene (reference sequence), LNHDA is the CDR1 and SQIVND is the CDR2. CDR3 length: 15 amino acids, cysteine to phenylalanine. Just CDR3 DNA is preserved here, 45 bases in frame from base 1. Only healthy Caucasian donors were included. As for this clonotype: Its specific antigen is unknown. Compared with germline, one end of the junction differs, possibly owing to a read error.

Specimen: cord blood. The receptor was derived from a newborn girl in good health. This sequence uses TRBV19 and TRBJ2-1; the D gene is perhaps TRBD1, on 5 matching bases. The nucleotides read TGCGCCAGTAGTCAAACCGCAGGGAATCGGCGTGAGCAGTTCTTC. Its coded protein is CASSQTAGNRREQFF.